This T cell receptor (beta chain) was sequenced in a study of identifying expanded T cells in peripheral blood. The CDR3 contains 14 residues. The V end lost 2 bases, the J end lost 7 bases, and 15 bases lay between the germline ends. Germline CDR1 SGHRS, CDR2 YFSETQ. Details on this clone: Its antigen is unknown.

Study-wide points: Approximately two-week clone count variance significantly increased as total template count grew.

Produced via immunoSEQ multiplex PCR; TCRdb's table is partial and in-frame only. Here the sample spans 45,000 to 65,000 clones, approximately 80% being singletons. The sequencing sample was made of blood. This clonotype was obtained from a person aged 18 to 69 in good health. V and J are TRBV5-1 and TRBJ1-1; D is possibly TRBD1 (5 bases). The CDR3 DNA sequence: TGCGCCAGCAGCTTCGACGGGGCGCCGGGTGAAGCTTTCTTT. Translating it yields CASSFDGAPGEAFF.